This T cell receptor beta chain derives from a study of graft-versus-host responses after intestinal transplantation. Turning to the study itself: Anti-thymocyte globulin induction, then tacrolimus and steroids for about 3 years, went to all recipients. Study-level points and caveats: An association linked early post-transplant HvG declines with peak circulating GvH clone levels. Among recipient marrow samples, GvH clones were found; some appeared first in ileum or blood.

As to this clone: Its antigen is still unknown.

Sequencing used immunoSEQ multiplex PCR; TCRdb keeps in-frame clones, though not all of them. The table has around 92,000 clones, roughly 88% seen once. This CDR3 contains 16 residues. Germline V gene sequence: CDR1 MNHEY, CDR2 SVGAGI. Trimming removed 2 bases from V and 3 bases from J, with 14 bases in between. Specimen: PBMCs, collected 255 days after intestinal transplant. The V gene is TRBV6-5, the J gene TRBJ1-3; D gene unclear. The origin of this receptor is a human patient who received an intestinal transplant, so some T cells may come from the graft donor. The CDR3 is CASSYGFAGIGNTIYF. The CDR3 DNA reads as TGTGCCAGCAGTTACGGTTTTGCAGGAATTGGAAACACCATATATTTT.